Presented here are 11 T cell receptor beta chains from one specimen sequenced in a study of cytotoxic CD8 clonotypes in ibrutinib-treated CLL. The table came from immunoSEQ multiplex PCR; TCRdb's copy has only in-frame clones and leaves some out. In the table there are 60,000 to 95,000 clones, around four fifths of which are singletons. The sample was PBMCs, taken after 24 months of ibrutinib treatment. These receptor sequences come from a human donor with chronic lymphocytic leukemia.

For this clone: Other DNA sequences in this sample translate to the same CDR3. The chain carries TRBV7-2 and TRBJ2-7; TRBD1 matches at 9 bases. The trim removed 5 bases at V and 6 bases at J, leaving 11 bases unmatched. Germline V gene sequence: CDR1 SGHTA, CDR2 FQGNSA. This CDR3 spans 15 amino acids. The CDR3 is CASSRRDRVEGEQYF. The CDR3 DNA reads as TGTGCCAGCAGCCGCCGGGACAGGGTTGAGGGCGAGCAGTACTTC.

The chain combines TRBV5-1 with TRBJ2-2, with TRBD2 matching 13 bases. V lost 2 bases and J lost 6; bases outside the gene matches: 13. Per germline, CDR1 SGHRS and CDR2 YFSETQ. The CDR3 consists of 19 residues. This CDR3 reads CASSLELLAGGPQAGELFF. CDR3 bases: TGCGCCAGCAGCTTAGAGTTACTAGCGGGAGGGCCTCAGGCCGGGGAGCTGTTTTTT.

The chain combines TRBV7-2 with TRBJ2-3; D is perhaps TRBD2 (5 bases). CDR1 SGHTA and CDR2 FQGNSA come from the germline V gene. The CDR3 is made up of 14 amino acids. The V and J ends lost 5 bases and 4 bases respectively, with 13 bases between them. The CDR3 loop is CASSPGGGADTQYF. The CDR3 region has the DNA TGTGCCAGCAGCCCCGGAGGTGGGGCAGATACGCAGTATTTT.

The sample holds one count of this clone. The chain employs TRBV2 and TRBJ2-5; D unclear. Germline V gives CDR1 SNHLY, CDR2 FYNNEI. Trimming pared 1 base from V and 13 bases from J, leaving 10 bases between. The CDR3 is made up of 11 amino acids. The CDR3 DNA follows: TGTGCCAGCAGTGAAGGAAACAACCCGTACTTC. This gives the protein CASSEGNNPYF.

The chain recombines TRBV19 with TRBJ1-4; D perhaps matches TRBD1 (5 bases). Germline V gene data show CDR1 as LNHDA and CDR2 as SQIVND (reference sequence). This CDR3 has 15 amino acids. The germline V and J ends were trimmed by 5 bases and 0 bases, with 10 bases remaining between them. DNA for the CDR3: TGTGCCAGTAGTGGTTCCAGGGCAACTAATGAAAAACTGTTTTTT. This translates into CASSGSRATNEKLFF.

The chain recombines TRBV2 with TRBJ2-7; tentatively, D is TRBD1 (6 bases). V was clipped by 7 bases and J by 2 bases, with 15 bases between them. Germline assignment: CDR1 SNHLY and CDR2 FYNNEI. CDR3 length: 14 residues. This chain's CDR3 is CASTLQGAPYEQYF. The CDR3 DNA reads TGTGCCAGCACTCTACAGGGTGCCCCCTACGAGCAGTACTTC.

V is TRBV5-4 and J is TRBJ2-1, with TRBD1 identical over 7 bases. CDR3 length: 16 amino acids. J was trimmed by 2 bases and V by 3 bases; bases with no gene match: 8. Germline lookup yields CDR1 SGHNT and CDR2 YYREEE (reference sequence). The CDR3 bases are TGTGCCAGCAGCTCCCCACGACAGGGTCCCTACAATGAGCAGTTCTTC. Translated, it gives CASSSPRQGPYNEQFF.

The table lists this clone with a few counts. The J gene is TRBJ1-5, the V gene TRBV5-1; D gene uncertain. With 0 bases removed from V and 2 bases from J, the gap between germline ends came to 12 bases. The germline gives CDR1 SGHRS, CDR2 YFSETQ. The CDR3 is made up of 16 amino acids. CDR3 residues: CASSLGVDPGNQPQHF. The CDR3 nucleotides are TGCGCCAGCAGCTTGGGGGTGGACCCAGGCAATCAGCCCCAGCATTTT. The whole variable domain, remainder taken from reference TRBV5-1 and TRBJ1-5, is KAGVTQTPRYLIKTRGQQVTLSCSPISGHRSVSWYQQTPGQGLQFLFEYFSETQRNKGNFPGRFSGRQFSNSRSEMNVSTLELGDSALYLCASSLGVDPGNQPQHFGDGTRLSIL.

The rearrangement links TRBV5-5 to TRBJ1-3; no reliable D call. The CDR3 loop spans 15 amino acids. The V and J ends lost 0 bases and 9 bases respectively, with 16 bases between them. From germline, CDR1 is SGHKS and CDR2 YYEKEE (reference sequence). The CDR3 bases are TGTGCCAGCAGCTTGGACTGGTTAACGGAGGGCACCATATATTTT. It translates to CASSLDWLTEGTIYF.

The sample holds one count of this clone. The gene calls are TRBV7-6 and TRBJ2-7; D is unresolved. Germline V CDR1 and CDR2: SGHVS, FNYEAQ. This CDR3 is 13 amino acids long. V lost 5 bases and J lost 4, with 12 bases in between. This CDR3 reads CASSLAKGYEQYF. The CDR3 DNA sequence: TGTGCCAGCAGCCTCGCCAAGGGTTACGAGCAGTACTTC.

This clone was observed a handful of times. The J gene is TRBJ2-2, the V gene TRBV7-9; unclear D gene. Trimming removed 5 bases from V and 4 bases from J, with 5 bases in between. CDR3 length equals 12 residues. Germline V gives CDR1 SEHNR, CDR2 FQNEAQ (reference sequence). The CDR3 spells CASSPSTGELFF. The DNA of the CDR3 is TGTGCCAGCAGCCCGAGCACCGGGGAGCTGTTTTTT.